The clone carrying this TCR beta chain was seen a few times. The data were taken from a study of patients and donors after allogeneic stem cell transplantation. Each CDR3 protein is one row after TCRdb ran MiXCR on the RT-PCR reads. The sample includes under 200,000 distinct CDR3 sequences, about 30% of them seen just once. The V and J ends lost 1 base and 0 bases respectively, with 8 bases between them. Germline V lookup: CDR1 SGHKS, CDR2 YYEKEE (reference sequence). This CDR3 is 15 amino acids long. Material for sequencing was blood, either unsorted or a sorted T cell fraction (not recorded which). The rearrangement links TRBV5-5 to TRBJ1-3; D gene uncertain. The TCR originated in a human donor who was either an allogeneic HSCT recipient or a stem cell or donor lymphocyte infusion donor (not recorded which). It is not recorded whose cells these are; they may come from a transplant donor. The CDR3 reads CASSLTPSSGNTIYF. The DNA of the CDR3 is TGTGCCAGCAGCTTGACACCGAGCTCTGGAAACACCATATATTTT.